One sample yielded the 27 T cell receptor beta chains listed below, sequenced in a study of shared clonotypes between healthy human individuals (dated by TCRdb to the early 2020s). Receptor libraries were prepared by the immunoSEQ multiplex PCR assay. TCRdb took this table from immuneACCESS and kept in-frame rearrangements with V and J called. Such tables lack part of the clones; where checked against another copy, unresolved V genes explain under half of the gap, and the rest is unexplained. Counted in this sample were 500,000 to 700,000 clones; roughly 95% of them appeared once. The ten largest account for around 0.12% of the sample. CD8 naive samples consisted of CD45RO-negative cells that were positively selected for CCR7, yielding a CD45RA+CCR7+ population without TemRA cells. Sequences were obtained from naive CD8+ T cells sorted from blood. Explained via the paper, the cell subset or site label denotes: CD45RA+CCR7+. Receptor source: a young woman in good health.

This clone was found a few times. This chain joins TRBV13 and TRBJ1-2, with unresolved D. The CDR3 has 14 residues. The germline V gene has CDR1 PRHDT and CDR2 FYEKMQ (reference sequence). V lost 4 bases and J 8 bases, leaving 17 bases between the germline ends. DNA of the CDR3: TGTGCCAGCAGCTCCCTCTCCCTTTCCCTCGGCTACACCTTC. Translation gives CASSSLSLSLGYTF.

The chain joins TRBV28 to TRBJ1-5, with a tentative D call TRBD1 (5 bases). This CDR3 is built from 15 residues. V lost 6 bases and J lost 4, with 16 bases in between. Germline CDR1 and CDR2: MDHEN and SYDVKM. In nucleotides, the CDR3 is TGTGCCAGCAGCAAAGACACAGGAGAGAATCAGCCCCAGCATTTT. This codes for CASSKDTGENQPQHF.

The V gene is TRBV15, the J gene TRBJ2-7; 11 bases map to TRBD1. J lost 3 bases, V lost 3 bases, and 1 base had no gene match. This CDR3 has 14 amino acids. Per germline, CDR1 LNHNV and CDR2 YYDKDF (reference sequence). The CDR3 spells CATSRDRGHYEQYF. The CDR3 DNA follows: TGTGCCACCAGCAGGGACAGGGGGCACTACGAGCAGTACTTC.

V usage is TRBV27 and J usage is TRBJ2-7; D uncertain. V gave up 4 bases and J gave up 5 bases, with 15 bases separating them. CDR1 is MNHEY, CDR2 SMNVEV, per germline (reference sequence). The CDR3 contains 14 residues. The DNA of the CDR3 is TGTGCCAGCAGTTCCTTAGGGCCTACCGACGAGCAGTACTTC. Translation: CASSSLGPTDEQYF.

The chain is built from TRBV19 and TRBJ2-1; no clear D gene. CDR3 size: 13 residues. V lost 3 bases and J lost 3, with 6 bases in between. Germline CDR1 reads LNHDA; CDR2 reads SQIVND (reference sequence). The CDR3 coding sequence is TGTGCCAGTAGTATTTGGGGCTACAATGAGCAGTTCTTC. Translating it yields CASSIWGYNEQFF. Filled out from reference TRBV19 and TRBJ2-1, the complete variable domain reads DGGITQSPKYLFRKEGQNVTLSCEQNLNHDAMYWYRQDPGQGLRLIYYSQIVNDFQKGDIAEGYSVSREKKESFPLTVTSAQKNPTAFYLCASSIWGYNEQFFGPGTRLTVL.

The chain recombines TRBV9 with TRBJ2-5, with 7 bases matching TRBD1. The assigned J gene may be wrong: the sequence end matches TRBJ2-7 better. The CDR3 loop spans 16 amino acids. Germline values: CDR1 SGDLS, CDR2 YYNGEE. For the CDR3, the DNA is TGTGCCAGCAGCGGAGGCTCCGGGACAGAATACTACGAGCAGTACTTC. Protein sequence: CASSGGSGTEYYEQYF.

The chain is built from TRBV7-6 and TRBJ2-3, with TRBD1 matching over 8 bases. V lost 3 bases, J lost 4 bases, and 6 bases stayed unmatched. The CDR3 spans 15 residues. The germline gives CDR1 SGHVS, CDR2 FNYEAQ. CDR3 in amino acids: CASSFRTGRPDTQYF. For the CDR3, the DNA is TGTGCCAGCAGCTTTAGGACAGGGCGTCCAGATACGCAGTATTTT.

The chain recombines TRBV28 with TRBJ2-1, with D perhaps TRBD1 (6 bases). Per germline, CDR1 MDHEN and CDR2 SYDVKM. The V end was cut by 7 bases, the J end by 0 bases, with 10 bases between. The CDR3 consists of 14 residues. Here the CDR3 reads CASTKDSSYNEQFF. The CDR3 DNA is TGTGCCAGCACCAAGGACAGCTCCTACAATGAGCAGTTCTTC.

J is TRBJ2-7 and V is TRBV9; the match to TRBD2 covers 8 bases. The CDR3 extends over 14 amino acids. V gave up 4 bases and J gave up 4 bases; unmatched junction bases: 7. In germline, CDR1 is SGDLS, CDR2 YYNGEE. The CDR3 loop reads CASSKGSGGYEQYF. DNA for the CDR3: TGTGCCAGCAGCAAAGGGAGCGGGGGTTACGAGCAGTACTTC.

This chain connects TRBV6-1 to TRBJ2-7; 9 bases fit TRBD1. This CDR3 comprises 18 residues. CDR1 MNHNS and CDR2 SASEGT come from the germline V gene. Germline trimming cut 3 bases from V and 4 bases from J; bases unmatched to any gene: 16. In DNA form, the CDR3 reads TGTGCCAGCAGTGATAATTGGGTTTACTGGACAGGGGCTTACGAGCAGTACTTC. It encodes CASSDNWVYWTGAYEQYF.

The gene calls are TRBV7-9 and TRBJ2-1; 10 bases fit TRBD2. Germline lookup yields CDR1 SEHNR and CDR2 FQNEAQ (reference sequence). J lost 0 bases, V lost 5 bases, and 4 bases had no gene match. The CDR3 covers 16 residues. The CDR3 DNA reads TGTGCCAGCAGCGCAATAGCGGGAGGCTCCTACAATGAGCAGTTCTTC. This sequence encodes CASSAIAGGSYNEQFF.

The genes are TRBV9 and TRBJ2-7; D unclear. V was trimmed by 4 bases and J by 5 bases, leaving 19 bases between them. This CDR3 contains 15 residues. CDR1 and CDR2 (germline): SGDLS, YYNGEE. The CDR3 here is CASSRSGSTPNEQYF. For the CDR3, the DNA is TGTGCCAGCAGCCGGAGTGGGTCGACACCAAACGAGCAGTACTTC.

The rearrangement joins TRBV9 to TRBJ1-1; D is uncertain. Trimming removed 3 bases at V and 2 bases at J, with 11 bases between. The CDR3 has 14 amino acids. Per germline, CDR1 SGDLS and CDR2 YYNGEE. The CDR3 protein is CASSARTGNTEAFF. The DNA of the CDR3 is TGTGCCAGCAGCGCCCGGACGGGAAACACTGAAGCTTTCTTT. The whole variable domain, remainder taken from reference TRBV9 and TRBJ1-1, is DSGVTQTPKHLITATGQRVTLRCSPRSGDLSVYWYQQSLDQGLQFLIQYYNGEERAKGNILERFSAQQFPDLHSELNLSSLELGDSALYFCASSARTGNTEAFFGQGTRLTVV.

The V gene is TRBV7-6, the J gene TRBJ2-1; 9 bases are shared with TRBD2. With V trimmed by 1 base and J by 2 bases, 3 bases remained unmatched. The V gene's germline CDR1 is SGHVS and CDR2 FNYEAQ. This CDR3 contains 16 residues. CDR3 sequence: CASSLVGGRAYNEQFF. The CDR3 coding sequence is TGTGCCAGCAGCTTAGTCGGCGGGAGGGCCTACAATGAGCAGTTCTTC. The entire variable domain, with the rest obtained from reference TRBV7-6 and TRBJ2-1, is as follows: GAGVSQSPRYKVTKRGQDVALRCDPISGHVSLYWYRQALGQGPEFLTYFNYEAQQDKSGLPNDRFSAERPEGSISTLTIQRTEQRDSAMYRCASSLVGGRAYNEQFFGPGTRLTVL.

CDR3 amino acids: CASSLGGTLDYGYTF. The CDR3 region has the DNA TGTGCCAGCAGCTTAGGGGGGACACTCGACTATGGCTACACCTTC. J is TRBJ1-2 and V is TRBV7-9; D may be TRBD1 (6 bases). The germline V gene encodes CDR1 SEHNR and CDR2 FQNEAQ (reference sequence). The CDR3 is 15 amino acids. V lost 1 base and J lost 3, with 12 bases in between.

This chain uses TRBV15 with TRBJ2-2; 8 nucleotides align to TRBD2. The ends lost 7 bases at V and 4 bases at J; junction bases unmatched: 8. The CDR3 has 15 residues. Germline loops: CDR1 LNHNV, CDR2 YYDKDF (reference sequence). CDR3 DNA: TGTGCCACCACCAAGAGGGCGGGGGGCACCGGGGAGCTGTTTTTT. It encodes CATTKRAGGTGELFF.

This clone was seen just once. CDR3: CASSPSRGTGELFF. CDR3 bases: TGTGCCAGCAGCCCCAGTCGCGGGACCGGGGAGCTGTTTTTT. The rearrangement joins TRBV11-3 to TRBJ2-2, with a weak D call TRBD2 (5 bases). The length of the CDR3 is 14 residues. Germline lookup yields CDR1 SGHNT and CDR2 YENEEA. V dropped 5 bases and J dropped 5 bases, with 12 bases sitting between them.

This sequence joins TRBV11-2 and TRBJ2-7; D is unresolved. Trimming stripped 7 bases from V and 2 bases from J, with 15 bases between. The CDR3 contains 14 residues. Germline V gene lookup returns CDR1 SGHAT and CDR2 FQNNGV. CDR3 loop: CASTLLAGPYEQYF. The DNA for the CDR3 is TGTGCCAGCACCCTGTTGGCTGGACCCTACGAGCAGTACTTC.

The chain joins TRBV5-1 to TRBJ2-7, with D perhaps matching TRBD1 (5 bases). Trimming removed 3 bases at V and 1 base at J, with 8 bases between. This CDR3 is built from 13 residues. CDR1 and CDR2 (germline): SGHRS, YFSETQ. CDR3 loop: CASSYGHSYEQYF. Written as DNA, the CDR3 is TGCGCCAGCAGCTATGGACATTCCTACGAGCAGTACTTC.

The rearrangement uses TRBV5-8 and TRBJ1-5; D is uncertain. This CDR3 comprises 14 residues. V was shortened by 3 bases and J by 0 bases, with 7 bases between the two germline ends. The V gene's germline CDR1 is SGHTS and CDR2 YDEGEE. This CDR3 is CASSYHYSNQPQHF. Here the CDR3 DNA reads TGTGCCAGCAGCTACCATTATAGCAATCAGCCCCAGCATTTT.

The chain combines TRBV19 with TRBJ2-7; D gene uncertain. Germline V gives CDR1 LNHDA, CDR2 SQIVND (reference sequence). Trimming took 4 bases from V and 7 from J, leaving 17 bases between them. This CDR3 has 14 amino acids. CDR3 nucleotides: TGTGCCAGTAGTAACTGGCGGAACGAAAGGGAGCAGTACTTC. Its translation: CASSNWRNEREQYF.

To note about this clone: The sample carries other DNA sequences with the same CDR3. CDR3 bases: TGTGCCAGCAGTTTAGGCGGCTATAATTCACCCCTCCACTTT. This codes for CASSLGGYNSPLHF. The chain employs TRBV27 and TRBJ1-6, with unresolved D. Germline values: CDR1 MNHEY, CDR2 SMNVEV (reference sequence). V lost 2 bases and J lost 3, with 5 bases in between. The CDR3 contains 14 residues.

Comment on this clone: Additional DNA sequences in this sample encode the identical CDR3. The rearrangement uses TRBV7-6 and TRBJ2-7; D is undetermined. This CDR3 is built from 13 residues. Germline lookup yields CDR1 SGHVS and CDR2 FNYEAQ. V was shortened by 3 bases and J by 1 base, with 7 bases between the two germline ends. DNA of the CDR3: TGTGCCAGCAGCTTGGGCAGATCCTACGAGCAGTACTTC. It is translated as CASSLGRSYEQYF.

This chain uses TRBV9 with TRBJ1-2; D is unclear. CDR1 is SGDLS, CDR2 YYNGEE, per germline. Trimming shortened V by 2 bases and J by 0 bases, and 11 bases separated the two germline ends. CDR3 length: 15 residues. The CDR3 protein is CASSVGLGTNYGYTF. The CDR3 bases are TGTGCCAGCAGCGTTGGGCTGGGGACTAACTATGGCTACACCTTC.

This clone has only one observation. This same CDR3 is encoded by further DNA sequences in the sample. The chain links TRBV19 to TRBJ2-1; D not resolved. Germline lookup yields CDR1 LNHDA and CDR2 SQIVND (reference sequence). The CDR3 spans 12 residues. The ends were cut back, 3 bases at V and 4 bases at J, with 4 bases in the middle. The CDR3 DNA sequence: TGTGCCAGTAGTATCGGATACAATGAGCAGTTCTTC. Its protein product is CASSIGYNEQFF.

The CDR3 coding sequence is TGTGCCAGTAGTATAGATGAGTTTGAGGATGAGCAGTTCTTC. Encoded protein: CASSIDEFEDEQFF. This sequence joins TRBV19 and TRBJ2-1; D is uncertain. The length of the CDR3 is 14 residues. Trimming pared 0 bases from V and 8 bases from J, leaving 11 bases between. Germline CDR1 reads LNHDA; CDR2 reads SQIVND (reference sequence).

The chain joins TRBV2 to TRBJ2-2, with 8 bases fitting TRBD2. The CDR3 has 14 amino acids. V lost 9 bases and J lost 0; bases outside the gene matches: 3. Germline V lookup: CDR1 SNHLY, CDR2 FYNNEI. CDR3 sequence reads: CASSGEANTGELFF. The CDR3 DNA is TGTGCCAGTAGCGGGGAAGCGAACACCGGGGAGCTGTTTTTT.